The clone carrying this T cell receptor (beta chain) was picked up one time. The CDR3 consists of 15 residues. Per germline, CDR1 SGHNT and CDR2 YYREEE (reference sequence). V was clipped by 3 bases and J by 5 bases; unmatched bases: 7. This specimen belongs to a study of blood T cell repertoires in COVID-19. Study background: Donors in the United States, Italy and Spain gave samples during acute or convalescent COVID-19. PBMCs, B-cell-depleted T cells, or T cells were the source of the cDNA or gDNA that made up the material.

In the original workflow: Cell counts per sample came from amplifying reference gene primers. The repertoire was sequenced with immunoSEQ multiplex PCR; TCRdb's copy has only in-frame clones and lacks some. Clone size and the V and J calls come from that table; the DNA yielded D and trimming. The table lists approximately 120,000 clones, roughly 88% of them singletons. The sample was peripheral blood. This TCR was sampled from a human donor in a cohort sampled during active COVID-19. The rearrangement joins TRBV5-4 to TRBJ2-5; 10 bases are shared with TRBD2. The CDR3 spells CASSSSSGSRETQYF. The CDR3 DNA reads as TGTGCCAGCAGCTCGTCTAGCGGGAGTAGGGAGACCCAGTACTTC.